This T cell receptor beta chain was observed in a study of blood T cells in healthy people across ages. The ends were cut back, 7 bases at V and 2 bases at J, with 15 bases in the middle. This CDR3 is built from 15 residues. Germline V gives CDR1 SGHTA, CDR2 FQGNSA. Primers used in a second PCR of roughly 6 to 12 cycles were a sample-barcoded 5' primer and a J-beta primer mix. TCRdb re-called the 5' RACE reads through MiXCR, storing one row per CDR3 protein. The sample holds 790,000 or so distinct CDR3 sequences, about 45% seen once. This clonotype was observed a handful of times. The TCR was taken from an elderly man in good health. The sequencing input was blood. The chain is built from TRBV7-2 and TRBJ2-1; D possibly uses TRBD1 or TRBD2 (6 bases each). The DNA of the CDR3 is TGTGCCAGCATGAAGGGGGGTAAAACCTACAATGAGCAGTTCTTC. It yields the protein CASMKGGKTYNEQFF.